A single sample is the source of the 9 T cell receptor beta chains below, sequenced in a study of T-cell memory formation after mild COVID-19. TCRdb fed the 5' RACE reads into MiXCR, producing one record per CDR3 protein. Found here are about 260,000 distinct CDR3 sequences, roughly 8.2% of them singletons; the top ten hold about 20%. The sequencing input was PBMCs or a T cell subset sorted from them (not recorded which). Receptor source: a man younger than 30 who had mild COVID-19 (a few samples of this study predate the infection). Cell type and time point are not known.

This chain links TRBV7-8 with TRBJ2-5, with D possibly being TRBD2 (6 bases). The length of the CDR3 is 14 residues. Trimming shortened V by 5 bases and J by 7 bases, and 17 bases separated the two germline ends. Germline V lookup: CDR1 SGHVS, CDR2 FQNEAQ. The CDR3 is CASSPPGLLATQYF. CDR3 DNA sequence: TGTGCCAGCAGCCCTCCGGGACTGCTAGCGACCCAGTACTTC. Complete variable domain (other parts from reference TRBV7-8 and TRBJ2-5): GAGVSQSPRYKVAKRGQDVALRCDPISGHVSLFWYQQALGQGPEFLTYFQNEAQLDKSGLPSDRFFAERPEGSVSTLKIQRTQQEDSAVYLCASSPPGLLATQYFGPGTRLLVL.

The chain has TRBV18 and TRBJ1-3, with D perhaps TRBD1 (5 bases). Germline assignment: CDR1 KGHSH and CDR2 LQKENI. The CDR3 is 13 residues long. Here the CDR3 reads CAARVPSGNTIYF. In DNA, the CDR3 is TGTGCGGCCAGGGTGCCTTCCGGAAACACCATATATTTT. Combining the CDR3 with reference TRBV18 and TRBJ1-3 gives the whole variable domain NAGVMQNPRHLVRRRGQEARLRCSPMKGHSHVYWYRQLPEEGLKFMVYLQKENIIDESGMPKERFSAEFPKEGPSILRIQQVVRGDSAAYFCAARVPSGNTIYFGEGSWLTVV.

V is TRBV27 and J is TRBJ2-7, with D possibly being TRBD1 or TRBD2 (5 bases each). CDR1 MNHEY and CDR2 SMNVEV come from the germline V gene (reference sequence). This CDR3 contains 13 residues. Trimming took 5 bases from V and 6 from J, leaving 14 bases between them. CDR3 nucleotides: TGTGCCAGCAGTCTCGGGGTTGGGGCCGAGCAGTACGTC. This encodes CASSLGVGAEQYV.

This clonotype occurred a few times. The chain couples TRBV5-1 to TRBJ2-2; tentatively, D is TRBD1 or TRBD2 (5 bases each). Per the germline V gene, CDR1 is SGHRS and CDR2 is YFSETQ. This CDR3 is 14 amino acids long. Trimming pared 4 bases from V and 8 bases from J, leaving 15 bases between. CDR3 loop: CASSLGTFKGELFF. The CDR3 DNA is TGCGCCAGCAGCCTCGGGACCTTTAAAGGGGAGCTGTTTTTT.

This clonotype was counted at least ten times. The chain has TRBV19 and TRBJ2-1, with 13 positions matching TRBD2. The CDR3 extends over 19 amino acids. Germline V lookup: CDR1 LNHDA, CDR2 SQIVND (reference sequence). The junction had 9 bases not matched to a gene; V was cut back by 4 bases and J by 0 bases. CDR3 sequence (DNA): TGTGCCAGTAGTAGGACTAGCGGGGGTATTTTAAGCTCCTACAATGAGCAGTTCTTC. This translates into CASSRTSGGILSSYNEQFF. The full variable domain, in which reference TRBV19 and TRBJ2-1 provide the parts outside the CDR3, is DGGITQSPKYLFRKEGQNVTLSCEQNLNHDAMYWYRQDPGQGLRLIYYSQIVNDFQKGDIAEGYSVSREKKESFPLTVTSAQKNPTAFYLCASSRTSGGILSSYNEQFFGPGTRLTVL.

This clonotype was seen repeatedly, ten times or more. This chain links TRBV7-2 with TRBJ2-3; 11 bases match TRBD2. This CDR3 has 16 residues. Losses at the gene ends were 3 bases for V and 5 bases for J; bases not matched to a gene: 7. Germline CDR1 is SGHTA and CDR2 is FQGNSA. CDR3 sequence (DNA): TGTGCCAGCAGCTTGCACCGACTAGCGGGGCAAGATACGCAGTATTTT. Its protein is CASSLHRLAGQDTQYF.

The table lists this clonotype with many counts. The chain recombines TRBV5-1 with TRBJ2-3, with 12 bases that match TRBD2. Germline assignment: CDR1 SGHRS and CDR2 YFSETQ. V shed 0 bases and J 7 bases; nucleotides not matched to a gene: 9. This CDR3 has 17 residues. CDR3 sequence (DNA): TGCGCCAGCAGCTTGGAGACTAGCGGGGGCCCGGGGCATACGCAGTATTTT. Its protein is CASSLETSGGPGHTQYF.

This clonotype showed up many times. The chain combines TRBV27 with TRBJ1-6; no clear D. V was clipped by 5 bases and J by 5 bases, with 19 bases between them. This CDR3 has 17 residues. The V gene's germline CDR1 is MNHEY and CDR2 SMNVEV (reference sequence). CDR3: CASSPTGPWFHNSPLHF. CDR3 in DNA: TGTGCCAGCAGTCCTACCGGGCCCTGGTTCCATAATTCACCCCTCCACTTT.

This clonotype turned up a few times. The rearrangement links TRBV12-3 or TRBV12-4 to TRBJ2-3, with 14 positions matching TRBD2. The CDR3 sequence is 16 residues long. The V and J ends lost 6 bases and 2 bases, in that order; junction bases with no gene match: 4. The CDR3 is CASSRTSGGFTDTQYF. Written as DNA, the CDR3 is TGTGCCAGCAGCCGGACTAGCGGGGGGTTCACAGATACGCAGTATTTT.